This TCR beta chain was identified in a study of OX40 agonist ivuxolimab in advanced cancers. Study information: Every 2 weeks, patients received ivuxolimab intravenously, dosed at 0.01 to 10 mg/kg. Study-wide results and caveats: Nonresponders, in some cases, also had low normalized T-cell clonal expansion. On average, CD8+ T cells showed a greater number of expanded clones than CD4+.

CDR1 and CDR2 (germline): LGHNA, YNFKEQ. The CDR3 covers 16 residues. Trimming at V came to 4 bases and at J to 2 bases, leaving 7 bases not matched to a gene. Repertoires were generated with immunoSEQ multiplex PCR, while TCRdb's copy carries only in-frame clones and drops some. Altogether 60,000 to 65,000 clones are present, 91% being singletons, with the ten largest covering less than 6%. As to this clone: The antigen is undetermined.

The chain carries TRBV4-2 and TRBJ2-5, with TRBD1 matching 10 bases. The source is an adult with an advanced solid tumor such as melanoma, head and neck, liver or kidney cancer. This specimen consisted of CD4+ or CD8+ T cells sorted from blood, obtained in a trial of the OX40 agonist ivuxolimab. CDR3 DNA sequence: TGTGCCAGCAGCCGGGGGGACAGGGGTGGGCAAGAGACCCAGTACTTC. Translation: CASSRGDRGGQETQYF.